One sample yielded the 19 T cell receptor beta chains listed below, sequenced in a study of vaccination effects on CD4 cells after COVID-19 (dated by TCRdb to the early 2020s). Library generation was performed with the immunoSEQ multiplex PCR assay. This is the immuneACCESS table as TCRdb keeps it, with only in-frame sequences that have V and J called. A part of the clones is gone; compared with another copy, unresolved V genes explain less than half, and the rest is unexplained. The sample data list roughly 30,000 clones, and about 69% of these were observed just once. The biggest ten clones account for approximately 8.8% of the sample. No antigen has been assigned to these receptors. To identify antigen-specific CD4+ T cell clonotypes by their expansion, the ViraFEST assay first stimulated PBMC with viral peptide pools and then applied TCR sequencing. After around eleven days of culture, CD4+ T cells were isolated with the EasySep CD4+ T cell isolation kit. Each participant received two doses of an mRNA SARS-CoV-2 vaccine, either BNT162b2 or mRNA-1273.

The starting material was CD4+ T cells from PBMCs cultured with HCoV-NL63 spike peptides, obtained after COVID-19 vaccination. The cell subset or site label here, explained by the study, means: HCoV-NL63 spike overlapping peptide pool stimulation. Receptor source: a human donor who received a COVID-19 vaccine.

The V call is TRBV2, the J call TRBJ2-7; TRBD1 matches 9 bases. Germline CDR1 SNHLY, CDR2 FYNNEI. The V gene end was trimmed by 7 bases and the J gene end by 3 bases; junction bases not matched to a gene: 10. CDR3 length equals 15 residues. This CDR3 is CASTKQTGGNYEQYF. The CDR3, as DNA: TGTGCCAGCACCAAACAGACAGGGGGGAACTACGAGCAGTACTTC. Full variable domain (rest looked up from reference TRBV2 and TRBJ2-7): EPEVTQTPSHQVTQMGQEVILRCVPISNHLYFYWYRQILGQKVEFLVSFYNNEISEKSEIFDDQFSVERPDGSNFTLKIRSTKLEDSAMYFCASTKQTGGNYEQYFGPGTRLTVT.

This chain connects TRBV6-5 to TRBJ2-7, with TRBD1 matching 10 bases. Trimming removed 0 bases from V and 4 bases from J; junction bases left unmatched: 6. Germline CDR1 and CDR2: MNHEY and SVGAGI. The CDR3 runs to 16 residues. The CDR3 loop reads CASSYSQTGGLYEQYF. The CDR3 DNA is TGTGCCAGCAGTTACTCCCAGACAGGGGGCCTGTACGAGCAGTACTTC.

The chain recombines TRBV3-1 (or the pseudogene TRBV3-2) with TRBJ2-1, with 12 bases lining up with TRBD2. Germline values: CDR1 LGHDT, CDR2 YNNKEL (reference sequence). This CDR3 is 16 amino acids long. V trimming: 5 bases; J trimming: 5 bases; junction bases outside the gene matches: 7. The DNA for the CDR3 is TGTGCCAGCAGCTTTAGACTAGCGGGGGTTCACAATGAGCAGTTCTTC. Translating gives CASSFRLAGVHNEQFF.

The CDR3 sequence: CASSSGDFRAEAFF. In nucleotides, the CDR3 is TGTGCCAGTAGTTCAGGGGACTTTCGGGCTGAAGCTTTCTTT. The chain has TRBV19 and TRBJ1-1, with a weak D call TRBD1 (6 bases). The V end was cut by 5 bases, the J end by 6 bases, with 16 bases between. Germline assignment: CDR1 LNHDA and CDR2 SQIVND (reference sequence). This CDR3 spans 14 amino acids.

The chain employs TRBV3-1 (or the pseudogene TRBV3-2) and TRBJ1-2, with a possible D match to TRBD1 (5 bases). With 1 base removed from V and 6 bases from J, the gap between germline ends came to 9 bases. This CDR3 region has 13 residues. CDR1 and CDR2 from the germline V gene are LGHDT and YNNKEL (reference sequence). CDR3 sequence: CASSQGPGNGYTF. The CDR3 region has the DNA TGTGCCAGCAGCCAAGGTCCAGGGAATGGCTACACCTTC.

This chain uses TRBV10-1 with TRBJ2-5; TRBD2 might be the D (5 bases). V lost 0 bases, J lost 4 bases, and 9 bases lay in between. This CDR3 comprises 14 residues. CDR1 is WNHNN and CDR2 is SYGVQD in the germline V gene (reference sequence). The DNA for the CDR3 is TGCGCCAGCAGTGAGTCGGGGAGTGGAGAGACCCAGTACTTC. Its protein product is CASSESGSGETQYF.

The rearrangement joins TRBV28 to TRBJ1-1; tentatively, D is TRBD1 (6 bases). The germline CDR1 and CDR2 sequences are MDHEN and SYDVKM. V lost 2 bases, J lost 11 bases, and 9 bases lay in between. The CDR3 runs to 11 residues. The CDR3 loop is CASSLDRRAFF. Written as DNA, the CDR3 is TGTGCCAGCAGTTTAGACAGGCGCGCTTTCTTT.

This chain uses TRBV9 with TRBJ2-7, with D perhaps matching TRBD1 or TRBD2 (6 bases each). The germline CDR1 and CDR2 sequences are SGDLS and YYNGEE. V lost 2 bases, J lost 1 base, and 19 bases lay in between. This CDR3 has 17 amino acids. CDR3 sequence (DNA): TGTGCCAGCAGCGTCGGTCGAGGGGGACTCCCTTCCTACGAGCAGTACTTC. It specifies CASSVGRGGLPSYEQYF.

This clone was seen once. The chain carries TRBV7-9 and TRBJ1-2, with D possibly matching TRBD1 (6 bases). Germline CDR1 SEHNR, CDR2 FQNEAQ (reference sequence). This CDR3 spans 12 amino acids. Trimming shortened V by 3 bases and J by 8 bases, and 10 bases separated the two germline ends. CDR3 sequence reads: CASSFGGWGYTF. The CDR3 coding sequence is TGTGCCAGCAGCTTCGGGGGCTGGGGCTACACCTTC.

The sample holds a few counts of this clone. The genes are TRBV5-1 and TRBJ1-5, with D uncertain. There are 12 residues in the CDR3. Trimming removed 0 bases at V and 6 bases at J, with 4 bases between. Germline V gene data show CDR1 as SGHRS and CDR2 as YFSETQ. The CDR3 spells CASSLDGQPQHF. For the CDR3, the DNA is TGCGCCAGCAGCTTGGACGGTCAGCCCCAGCATTTT. Full variable domain (remainder filled in from reference TRBV5-1 and TRBJ1-5): KAGVTQTPRYLIKTRGQQVTLSCSPISGHRSVSWYQQTPGQGLQFLFEYFSETQRNKGNFPGRFSGRQFSNSRSEMNVSTLELGDSALYLCASSLDGQPQHFGDGTRLSIL.

This chain connects TRBV4-1 to TRBJ2-7; 9 nucleotides agree with TRBD1. V shed 3 bases and J 4 bases; nucleotides not matched to a gene: 7. CDR1 is MGHRA, CDR2 YSYEKL, per germline. CDR3 length: 15 amino acids. CDR3 bases: TGCGCCAGCAGCCACGGTAGGACAGGGGATTACGAGCAGTACTTC. Protein: CASSHGRTGDYEQYF.

The V and J genes are TRBV13 and TRBJ1-2, with no clear D. The V and J ends lost 6 bases and 5 bases respectively, with 28 bases between them. This CDR3 has 18 amino acids. Germline assignment: CDR1 PRHDT and CDR2 FYEKMQ (reference sequence). Here the CDR3 DNA reads TGTGCCAGCAGACTCGAACGGGAAAGGGCCACGGGCTATTATGGCTACACCTTC. It codes for CASRLERERATGYYGYTF.

Only a few counts were recorded for this clone. The chain joins TRBV7-2 to TRBJ1-2, with D hard to call. The length of the CDR3 is 12 residues. Trimming stripped 5 bases from V and 7 bases from J, with 11 bases between. In germline, CDR1 is SGHTA, CDR2 FQGNSA. CDR3 region: CASSPERLGYTF. The CDR3 DNA sequence: TGTGCCAGCAGCCCCGAGAGGCTTGGCTACACCTTC.

Here the CDR3 DNA reads TGTGCCACCAGCAGTACCGGACTAGCGCAAGAGACCCAGTACTTC. This sequence encodes CATSSTGLAQETQYF. The V gene is TRBV15, the J gene TRBJ2-5; TRBD2 aligns across 9 bases. The V segment lost 3 bases and the J segment 2 bases; nucleotides outside the gene matches: 4. Germline assignment: CDR1 LNHNV and CDR2 YYDKDF (reference sequence). The CDR3 sequence is 15 residues long.

The chain has TRBV4-1 and TRBJ2-5; D may be TRBD1 (6 bases). The CDR3 covers 14 residues. Germline lookup yields CDR1 MGHRA and CDR2 YSYEKL. The ends were cut back, 2 bases at V and 4 bases at J, with 11 bases in the middle. CDR3 in DNA: TGCGCCAGCAGCCAATTGTCAGGGGTAGAGACCCAGTACTTC. Its translation: CASSQLSGVETQYF.

The chain recombines TRBV6-6 with TRBJ1-6; TRBD1 might be the D (6 bases). CDR3 length: 16 residues. The germline V gene has CDR1 MNHNY and CDR2 SVGAGI (reference sequence). V was cut by 6 bases and J by 0 bases, with 12 bases left in between. CDR3 region: CASRGGQSSYNSPLHF. The CDR3 nucleotides are TGTGCCAGCAGGGGAGGACAGAGCTCCTATAATTCACCCCTCCACTTT.

This chain connects TRBV11-2 to TRBJ2-7, with D tentatively TRBD2 (6 bases). The germline V gene has CDR1 SGHAT and CDR2 FQNNGV. There are 17 residues in the CDR3. Trimming cost V 5 bases and J 5 bases, with 25 bases left between them. The CDR3 region is CASSITGLGRGTDEQYF. The CDR3 bases are TGTGCCAGCAGCATAACCGGACTGGGACGGGGGACTGACGAGCAGTACTTC.

J is TRBJ1-3 and V is TRBV3-1 (or the pseudogene TRBV3-2); no firm D call. The CDR3 covers 14 residues. From germline, CDR1 is LGHDT and CDR2 YNNKEL (reference sequence). V gave up 4 bases and J gave up 10 bases, with 17 bases separating them. The CDR3: CASSLRIGISTIYF. The DNA for the CDR3 is TGTGCCAGCAGCCTCCGGATTGGAATTTCGACCATATATTTT.

In its sample, this clone was seen a few times. The rearrangement links TRBV2 to TRBJ1-3; D gene unclear. The CDR3 has 16 amino acids. The V gene's germline CDR1 is SNHLY and CDR2 FYNNEI. V lost 7 bases and J 0 bases, leaving 16 bases between the germline ends. The CDR3 here is CASTEYTRLSGNTIYF. Here the CDR3 DNA reads TGTGCCAGCACAGAATATACGCGTCTCTCTGGAAACACCATATATTTT. Drawing the rest from reference TRBV2 and TRBJ1-3, the complete variable domain is EPEVTQTPSHQVTQMGQEVILRCVPISNHLYFYWYRQILGQKVEFLVSFYNNEISEKSEIFDDQFSVERPDGSNFTLKIRSTKLEDSAMYFCASTEYTRLSGNTIYFGEGSWLTVV.